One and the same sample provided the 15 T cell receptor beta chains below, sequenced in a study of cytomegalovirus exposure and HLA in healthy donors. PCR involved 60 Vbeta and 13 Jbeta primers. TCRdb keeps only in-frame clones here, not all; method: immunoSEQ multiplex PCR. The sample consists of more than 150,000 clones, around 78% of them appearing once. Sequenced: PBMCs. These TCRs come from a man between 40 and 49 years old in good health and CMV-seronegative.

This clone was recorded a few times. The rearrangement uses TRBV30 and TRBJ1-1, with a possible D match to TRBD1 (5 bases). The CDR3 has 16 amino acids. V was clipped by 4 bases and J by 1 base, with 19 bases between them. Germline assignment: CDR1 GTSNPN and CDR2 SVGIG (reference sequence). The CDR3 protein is CAWKYLWGEENTEAFF. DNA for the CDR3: TGTGCCTGGAAATACCTATGGGGGGAAGAGAACACTGAAGCTTTCTTT.

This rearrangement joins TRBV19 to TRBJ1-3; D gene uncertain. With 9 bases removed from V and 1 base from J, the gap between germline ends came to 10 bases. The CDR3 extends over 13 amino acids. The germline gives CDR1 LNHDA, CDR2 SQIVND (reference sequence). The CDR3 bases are TGTGCCAGCACCTCGGGGTCTGGAAACACCATATATTTT. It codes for CASTSGSGNTIYF.

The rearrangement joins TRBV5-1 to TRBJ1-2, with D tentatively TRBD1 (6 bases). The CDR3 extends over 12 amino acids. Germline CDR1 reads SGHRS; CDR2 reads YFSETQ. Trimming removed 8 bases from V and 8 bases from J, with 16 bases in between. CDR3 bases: TGCGCCAGTAAAACGGACAGCGGAGGCTACACCTTC. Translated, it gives CASKTDSGGYTF.

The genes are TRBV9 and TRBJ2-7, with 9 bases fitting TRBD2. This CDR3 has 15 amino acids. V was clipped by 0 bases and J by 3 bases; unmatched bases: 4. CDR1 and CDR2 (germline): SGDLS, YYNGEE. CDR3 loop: CASSVGGRADYEQYF. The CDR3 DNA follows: TGTGCCAGCAGCGTAGGCGGGAGGGCCGACTACGAGCAGTACTTC.

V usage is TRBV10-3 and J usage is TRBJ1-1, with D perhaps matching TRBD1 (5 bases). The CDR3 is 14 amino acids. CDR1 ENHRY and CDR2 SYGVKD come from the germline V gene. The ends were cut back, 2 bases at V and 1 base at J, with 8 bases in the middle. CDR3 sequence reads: CAISEGHRNTEAFF. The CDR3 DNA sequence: TGTGCCATCAGTGAGGGACACCGGAACACTGAAGCTTTCTTT.

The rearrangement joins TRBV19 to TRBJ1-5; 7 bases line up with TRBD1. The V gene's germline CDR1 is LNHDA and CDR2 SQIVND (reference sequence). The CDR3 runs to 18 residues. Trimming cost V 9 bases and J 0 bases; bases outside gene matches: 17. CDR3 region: CASVDRATNLYSNQPQHF. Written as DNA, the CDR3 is TGTGCCAGCGTCGACAGGGCGACAAATCTCTATAGCAATCAGCCCCAGCATTTT.

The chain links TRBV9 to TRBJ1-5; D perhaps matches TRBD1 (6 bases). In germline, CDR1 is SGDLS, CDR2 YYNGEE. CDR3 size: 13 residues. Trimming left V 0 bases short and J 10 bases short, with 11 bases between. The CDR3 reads CASSVDRVGPQHF. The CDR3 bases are TGTGCCAGCAGCGTAGACAGGGTCGGTCCCCAGCATTTT.

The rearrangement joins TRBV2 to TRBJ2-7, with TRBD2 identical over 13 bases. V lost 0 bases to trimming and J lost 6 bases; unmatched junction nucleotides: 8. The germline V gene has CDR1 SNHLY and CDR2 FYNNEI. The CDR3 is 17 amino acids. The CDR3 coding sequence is TGTGCCAGCAGTGAAGCCGTCGGACTAGCGGGAGAGCGCGAGCAGTACTTC. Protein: CASSEAVGLAGEREQYF.

In nucleotides, the CDR3 is TGTGCCAGCAGTAAGATAGCGGGTTCCTACGAGCAGTACGTC. Amino acids: CASSKIAGSYEQYV. This chain uses TRBV28 with TRBJ2-7; 7 bases match TRBD2. Looked up from germline, CDR1 is MDHEN and CDR2 is SYDVKM. CDR3 length equals 14 residues. The V and J ends lost 5 bases and 1 base, in that order; junction bases with no gene match: 5.

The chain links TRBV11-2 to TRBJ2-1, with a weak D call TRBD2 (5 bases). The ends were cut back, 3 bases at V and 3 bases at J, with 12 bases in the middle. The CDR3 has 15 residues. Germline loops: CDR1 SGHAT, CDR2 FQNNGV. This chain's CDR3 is CASSLGASDYNEQFF. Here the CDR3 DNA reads TGTGCCAGCAGCTTGGGAGCGTCGGACTACAATGAGCAGTTCTTC.

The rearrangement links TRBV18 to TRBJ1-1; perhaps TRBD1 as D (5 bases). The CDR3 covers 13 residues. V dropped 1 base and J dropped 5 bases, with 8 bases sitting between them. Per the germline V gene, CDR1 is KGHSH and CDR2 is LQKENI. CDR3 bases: TGTGCCAGCTCACCACAGGGGCTGACTGAAGCTTTCTTT. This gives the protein CASSPQGLTEAFF. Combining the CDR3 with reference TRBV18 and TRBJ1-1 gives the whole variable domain NAGVMQNPRHLVRRRGQEARLRCSPMKGHSHVYWYRQLPEEGLKFMVYLQKENIIDESGMPKERFSAEFPKEGPSILRIQQVVRGDSAAYFCASSPQGLTEAFFGQGTRLTVV.

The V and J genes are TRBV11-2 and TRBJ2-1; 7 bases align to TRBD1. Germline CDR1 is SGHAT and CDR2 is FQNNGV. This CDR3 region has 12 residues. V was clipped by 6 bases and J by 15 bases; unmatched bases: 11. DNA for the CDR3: TGTGCCAGCAGTCAGACTACAGGGGACCTGTTCTTC. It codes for CASSQTTGDLFF.

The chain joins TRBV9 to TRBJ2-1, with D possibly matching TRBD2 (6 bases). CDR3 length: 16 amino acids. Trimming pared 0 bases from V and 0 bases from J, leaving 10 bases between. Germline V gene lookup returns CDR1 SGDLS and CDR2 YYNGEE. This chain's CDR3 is CASSVESLASYNEQFF. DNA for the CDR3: TGTGCCAGCAGCGTAGAATCACTAGCCTCCTACAATGAGCAGTTCTTC.

The CDR3 here is CASRWTGSSYEQYF. In DNA, the CDR3 is TGTGCCAGCAGATGGACAGGGTCCTCCTACGAGCAGTACTTC. This chain connects TRBV27 to TRBJ2-7, with 8 nucleotides matching TRBD1. This CDR3 has 14 amino acids. Germline V gene lookup returns CDR1 MNHEY and CDR2 SMNVEV (reference sequence). Unmatched junction bases numbered 4, after V lost 6 bases and J lost 0 bases.

CDR3 residues: CALAPDSGNGPQHF. Written as DNA, the CDR3 is TGTGCCTTAGCCCCGGACAGCGGCAATGGCCCCCAGCATTTT. The chain couples TRBV6-8 to TRBJ1-5, with D perhaps matching TRBD1 (6 bases). Germline V gene sequence: CDR1 MNHGY, CDR2 SAAAGT. The length of the CDR3 is 14 residues. V lost 11 bases and J lost 10, with 24 bases in between.